This TCR beta chain was recovered during a study of T-cell reconstitution after alpha-beta-depleted transplantation in children. Study results and caveats: Reportedly, roughly two months post-transplant, alpha-beta T cells arose from several hundred expanded graft clones. A year had passed since transplant, and T-cell counts and diversity by then came mostly from newly produced T cells.

The length of the CDR3 is 16 residues. Losses at the gene ends were 4 bases for V and 0 bases for J; bases not matched to a gene: 3. CDR1 and CDR2 (germline): SGHRS, YFSETQ. During its preparation, the TCRbeta library received unique molecular identifiers. Each CDR3 protein is one row after TCRdb ran MiXCR on the PCR reads. Of around 190,000 distinct CDR3 sequences in the sample, under 8.5% were seen once. This clonotype has ten or more counts. What it recognizes is unknown. The rearrangement uses TRBV5-1 and TRBJ2-1; 11 bases are a match to TRBD1. Sequencing used PBMCs, obtained before TCRalphabeta/CD19-depleted stem cell transplant. The sequence was obtained from a boy between 2 and 10 years old with acute lymphoblastic leukemia, due to receive a stem cell transplant. DNA for the CDR3: TGCGCCAGCAGCCCAGGGACAGGGGGCTCCTACAATGAGCAGTTCTTC. Translated, it gives CASSPGTGGSYNEQFF. Drawing the rest from reference TRBV5-1 and TRBJ2-1, the complete variable domain is KAGVTQTPRYLIKTRGQQVTLSCSPISGHRSVSWYQQTPGQGLQFLFEYFSETQRNKGNFPGRFSGRQFSNSRSEMNVSTLELGDSALYLCASSPGTGGSYNEQFFGPGTRLTVL.